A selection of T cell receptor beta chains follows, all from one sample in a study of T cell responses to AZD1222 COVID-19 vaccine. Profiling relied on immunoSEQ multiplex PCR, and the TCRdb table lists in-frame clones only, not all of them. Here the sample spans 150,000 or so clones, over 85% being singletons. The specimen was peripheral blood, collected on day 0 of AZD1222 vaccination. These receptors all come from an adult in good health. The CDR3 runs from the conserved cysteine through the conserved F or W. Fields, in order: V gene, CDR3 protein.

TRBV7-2,CASSPYGRGQVGSNEKLFF
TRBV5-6,CASSLGGGTYEQYF
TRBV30,CAWSIRVGTGELFF
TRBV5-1,CASSLQGREDTQYF
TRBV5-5,CASSLYRDTEAFF
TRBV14,CASSQDWDQPQHF
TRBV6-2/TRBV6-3,CASSTSRDRDPYGYTF
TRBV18,CASSPSVGKNIQYF
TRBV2,CASSEASGLLSTEAFF
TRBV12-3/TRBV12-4,CASSSTVTGALHF
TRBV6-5,CASRRGSSYNEQFF
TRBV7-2,CASSRQGDQPQHF
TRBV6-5,CASRPPGQAYEQYF
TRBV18,CASSPLLKGLASEQYF
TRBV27,CASSPEPITNTEAFF
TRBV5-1,CASSLERAGTEAFF
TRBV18,CAGRLGMNTEAFF
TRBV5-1,CASSLGQGGEQFF